This T cell receptor beta chain was sequenced in a study of Ad26.COV2.S vaccination and SARS-CoV-2 variants. Described treatment: around 19 received Ad26.COV2.S at low or high dose, single or two shots; five or six received placebo; per-sample allocation not given. Sample collection was performed on day 63 after the first vaccine or placebo injection. The data were produced by immunoSEQ multiplex PCR, yet TCRdb's version contains in-frame clones alone and is incomplete. Of 350,000 to 400,000 clones detected, about nine tenths appear once; the ten largest clones hold approximately 3.7%. Germline V lookup: CDR1 MNHNS, CDR2 SASEGT. V was clipped by 1 base and J by 4 bases, with 13 bases between them. The CDR3 length is 15 residues.

The J gene is TRBJ2-5, the V gene TRBV6-1; no firm D call. The TCR sequence derives from a person between 18 and 59 years old who received the Ad26.COV2.S COVID-19 vaccine or a placebo. The material sequenced was peripheral blood, taken in a trial of Ad26.COV2.S vaccine versus placebo. The CDR3 sequence: CASSEGSTGRETQYF. For the CDR3, the DNA is TGTGCCAGCAGTGAAGGGTCTACCGGGCGAGAGACCCAGTACTTC.